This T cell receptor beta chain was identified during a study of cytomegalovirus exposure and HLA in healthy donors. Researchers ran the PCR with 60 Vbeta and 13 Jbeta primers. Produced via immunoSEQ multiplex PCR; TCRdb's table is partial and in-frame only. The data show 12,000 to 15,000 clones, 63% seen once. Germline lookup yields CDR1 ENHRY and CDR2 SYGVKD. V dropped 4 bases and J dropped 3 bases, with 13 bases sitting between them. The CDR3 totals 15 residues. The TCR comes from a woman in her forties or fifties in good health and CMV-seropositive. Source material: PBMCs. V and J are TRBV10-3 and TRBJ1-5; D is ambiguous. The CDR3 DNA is TGTGCCATCAGTGGGAGCGGGAGAGACAATCAGCCCCAGCATTTT. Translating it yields CAISGSGRDNQPQHF.